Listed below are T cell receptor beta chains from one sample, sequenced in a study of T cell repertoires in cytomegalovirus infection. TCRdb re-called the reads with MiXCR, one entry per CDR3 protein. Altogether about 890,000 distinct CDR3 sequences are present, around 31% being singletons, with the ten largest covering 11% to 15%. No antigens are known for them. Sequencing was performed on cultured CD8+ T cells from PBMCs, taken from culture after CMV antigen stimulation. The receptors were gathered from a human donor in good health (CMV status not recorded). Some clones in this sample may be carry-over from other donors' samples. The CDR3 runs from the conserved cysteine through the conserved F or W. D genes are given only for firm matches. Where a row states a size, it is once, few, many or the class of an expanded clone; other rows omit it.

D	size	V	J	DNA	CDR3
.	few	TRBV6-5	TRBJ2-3	TGTGCCAGCAGTTACACGAGCCGGGACCCGGCTACAGATACGCAGTATTTT	CASSYTSRDPATDTQYF
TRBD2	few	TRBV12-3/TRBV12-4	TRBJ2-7	TGTGCCAGCAGTTCAGGGACTAGCGGAAACTACGAGCAGTACTTC	CASSSGTSGNYEQYF
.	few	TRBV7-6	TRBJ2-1	TGTGCCAGCAGCTCCAGGGGTTGGGAGTCCTACAATGAGCAGTTCTTC	CASSSRGWESYNEQFF
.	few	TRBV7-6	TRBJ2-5	TGTGCCGGACTAAATCGGTTCAGGGGAGAGACCCAGTACTTC	CAGLNRFRGETQYF
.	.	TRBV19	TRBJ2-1	TGTGCCAGTAGTATAGACCCCGGGTTAAACGATGAGCAGTTCTTC	CASSIDPGLNDEQFF
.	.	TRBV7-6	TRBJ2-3	TGTGCCAGCGTTCCCCCCCCCGTGAACACAGATACGCAGTATTTT	CASVPPPVNTDTQYF
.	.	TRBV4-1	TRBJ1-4	TGCGCCAGCAGCGCAGAGCCCCTCTACAGCCCTCTGGAAAAACTGTTTTTT	CASSAEPLYSPLEKLFF
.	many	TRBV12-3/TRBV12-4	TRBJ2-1	TGTGCCAGCACCCTGGGACTGCCGGGTGAGCAGTTCTTC	CASTLGLPGEQFF
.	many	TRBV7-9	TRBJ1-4	TGTGCCAGCAGCTTAACGGACTGGGGTGAAAAACTGTTTTTT	CASSLTDWGEKLFF
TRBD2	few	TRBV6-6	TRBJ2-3	TGTGCCAGCAGTCCCCCAGTAGCGGGGGCTACAGATACGCAGTATTTT	CASSPPVAGATDTQYF
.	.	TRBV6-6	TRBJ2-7	TGTGCCAGCAGCCACCGGGACACGGCTTCCGAGCAGTACTTC	CASSHRDTASEQYF
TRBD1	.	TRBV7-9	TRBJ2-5	TGTGCCAGCAGCCCCCGGGACAGAGGGGAGACCCAGTACTTC	CASSPRDRGETQYF
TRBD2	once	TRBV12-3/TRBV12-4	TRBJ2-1	TGTGTCAGCAGTTTCGGGACTAGCGTCTACAATGAGCAGTTCTTC	CVSSFGTSVYNEQFF
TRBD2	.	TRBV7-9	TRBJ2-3	TGTGCCAGCAACTCTAAAACTAGCGGGGGGGGCAGGGATACGCAGTATTTT	CASNSKTSGGGRDTQYF
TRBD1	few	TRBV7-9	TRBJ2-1	TGTGCCAGCAACTCCGGGGACAGGGACAATGAGCAGTTCTTC	CASNSGDRDNEQFF
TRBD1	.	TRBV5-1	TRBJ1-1	TGCGCCAGCAGCTTGGAGACAGGGGTCTTGTACACTGAAGCTTTCTTT	CASSLETGVLYTEAFF
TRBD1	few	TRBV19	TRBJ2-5	TGTGCCAGTAGTACGTTCCGGGACAGGTGGGAGACCCAGTACTTC	CASSTFRDRWETQYF
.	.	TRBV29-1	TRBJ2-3	TGCAGCGTTGAAGAAGGGGCGGGGAACGCAGATACGCAGTATTTT	CSVEEGAGNADTQYF
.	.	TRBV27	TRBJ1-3	TGTGCCAGCAGTTGGAACTGGGACCTGGTTCGTAAGGGAAACACCATATATTTT	CASSWNWDLVRKGNTIYF
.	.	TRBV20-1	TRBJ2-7	TGCAGTGTTCAGCTTATGGACACGACCGACGAGCAGTACTTC	CSVQLMDTTDEQYF
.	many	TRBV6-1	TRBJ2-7	TGTGCCAGCACCCAGGGAGGCGAGCAGTACTTC	CASTQGGEQYF
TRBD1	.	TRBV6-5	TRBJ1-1	TGTGCCAGCAGATTAACAGGGGTGGGTGAAGCTTTCTTT	CASRLTGVGEAFF
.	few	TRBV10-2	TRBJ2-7	TGCGTCAGCAGTGAGTTTAGCTACGAGCAGTACTTC	CVSSEFSYEQYF
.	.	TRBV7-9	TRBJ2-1	TGTGCCAGCACCTATACACGGGAGCAGTTCTTC	CASTYTREQFF
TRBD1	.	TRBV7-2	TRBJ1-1	TGTGCCAGCAGATCCCCGGGACAGGGGAACACTGAAGCTTTCTTT	CASRSPGQGNTEAFF
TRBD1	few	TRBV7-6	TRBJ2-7	TGTGCCAGCAGCCCCCCCGACAGGGTCTACGAGCAGTACTTC	CASSPPDRVYEQYF
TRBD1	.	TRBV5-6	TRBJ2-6	TGTGCCAGCAGCTCCGACAGGGCCAATAGCTCTGGGGCCAACGTCCTGACTTTC	CASSSDRANSSGANVLTF
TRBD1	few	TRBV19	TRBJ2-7	TGTGCCAGTAGGGCATTGACAGGGTCCTACGAGCAGTACTTC	CASRALTGSYEQYF
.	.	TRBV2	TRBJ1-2	TGTGCCATCCTACGTAAGGAAAGGAGGGGCTACACCTTC	CAILRKERRGYTF
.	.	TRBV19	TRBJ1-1	TGTGCCAGTAGTATTGCCGCCTTTGGCACTGAAGCTTTCTTT	CASSIAAFGTEAFF
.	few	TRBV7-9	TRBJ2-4	TGTGCCAGCAGCTTAGCGGAGGGCGAAAACATTCAGTACTTC	CASSLAEGENIQYF
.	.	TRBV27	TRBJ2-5	TGTGCCAGCGGGCTTTCCAGGGGGGAGGAGACCCAGTACTTC	CASGLSRGEETQYF
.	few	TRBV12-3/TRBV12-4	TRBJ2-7	TGTGCCAGCAGTCTGAACCGGGACCTAAACGAGCAGTACTTC	CASSLNRDLNEQYF
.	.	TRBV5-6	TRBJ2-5	TGTGCCAGCAGCTTCTCTAGCATCCAAGAGACCCAGTACTTC	CASSFSSIQETQYF
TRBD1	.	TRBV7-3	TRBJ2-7	TGTGCCAGCAGCCCAACCGGGACAGGGGGGGGCGAGCAGTACTTC	CASSPTGTGGGEQYF
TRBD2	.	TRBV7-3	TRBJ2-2	TGTGCCAGCAGCCAAACTAGCGGCCGGGACGGGGGGGAGCTGTTTTTT	CASSQTSGRDGGELFF
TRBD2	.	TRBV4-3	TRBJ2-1	TGCGCCAGCAGCCAAGATCTAGCGGCCTCCTACAATGAGCAGTTCTTC	CASSQDLAASYNEQFF
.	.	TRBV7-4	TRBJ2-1	TGTGCCAGCAGTTTCCCCGAGTCCCACAATGAGCAGTTCTTC	CASSFPESHNEQFF
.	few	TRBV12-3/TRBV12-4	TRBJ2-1	TGTGCCAGCACCCCGGGACTTCCAAACTACAATGAGCAGTTCTTC	CASTPGLPNYNEQFF
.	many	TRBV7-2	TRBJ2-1	TGTGCCAGCAGCTTAGTGGCGGGGCTCTACAATGAGCAGTTCTTC	CASSLVAGLYNEQFF
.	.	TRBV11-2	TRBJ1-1	TGTGCCAGCAGCTCAGCAGGGTGGATTGAAGCTTTCTTT	CASSSAGWIEAFF
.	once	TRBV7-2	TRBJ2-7	TGTGCCAGCAGCTTGTTCAATGGGGATTACTACGAGCAGTACTTC	CASSLFNGDYYEQYF
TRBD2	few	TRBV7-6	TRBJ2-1	TGTGCCAGCAGCTTAGAAGCGGGACTAGCGGGGGGGCGTGGCAATGAGCAGTTCTTC	CASSLEAGLAGGRGNEQFF
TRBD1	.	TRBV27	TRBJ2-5	TGTGCCAGCAGTCCCCTTTGGGACAGGGGGCCAGAGACCCAGTGCTTC	CASSPLWDRGPETQCF
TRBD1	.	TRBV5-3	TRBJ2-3	TGTGTCAGCAGCTTTGACGGGACAGGACCCCTTGGCACAGATACGCAGTATTTT	CVSSFDGTGPLGTDTQYF
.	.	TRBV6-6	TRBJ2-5	TGTGCCAGCAGTTACTTCGGCCGAAACCAAGAGACCCAGTACTTC	CASSYFGRNQETQYF
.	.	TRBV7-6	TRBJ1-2	TGTGCCAGCAGCTTAGTCTCTAGGGATCCCTATGGCTACACCTTC	CASSLVSRDPYGYTF
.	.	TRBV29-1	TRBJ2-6	TGCAGCGTTGAAGACCCTAGGGGGATCTCTGGGGCCAACGTCCTGACTTTC	CSVEDPRGISGANVLTF
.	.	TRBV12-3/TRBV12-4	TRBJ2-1	TGTGCCAGCAGTTCCCGGGACAACTACTATGAGCAGTTCTTC	CASSSRDNYYEQFF
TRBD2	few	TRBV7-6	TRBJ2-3	TGTGCCAGCAGTTACCCTCGCGGGGGGGAGGACACAGATACGCAGTATTTT	CASSYPRGGEDTDTQYF